This entry describes one TCR beta chain. Generated by immunoSEQ multiplex PCR, the TCRdb table keeps only in-frame clones and is missing some. Altogether 35,000 or so clones are present, over 70% being singletons, with the ten largest covering about 29%. This specimen belongs to a study of blood T cell repertoires in COVID-19. About the research overall: Sites across the United States, Italy and Spain contributed samples from acute and convalescent COVID-19.

V was cut by 5 bases and J by 1 base, with 9 bases left in between. Germline CDR1 reads MNHEY; CDR2 reads SVGEGT. The CDR3 consists of 13 residues. The TCR comes from an elderly man with active or convalescent COVID-19. This rearrangement joins TRBV6-2 or TRBV6-3 to TRBJ2-7; possibly TRBD2 for D (6 bases). Specimen: peripheral blood. The CDR3 protein is CASSAGRSYEQYF. CDR3 coding DNA: TGTGCCAGCAGTGCGGGACGATCCTACGAGCAGTACTTC.